Each of the 27 T cell receptor beta chains below was sequenced from the same sample in a study of T cell responses to AZD1222 COVID-19 vaccine. Here immunoSEQ multiplex PCR was the method, and the copy in TCRdb shows in-frame clones only, minus some. Among some 150,000 clones, about 90% were seen once, and the ten largest hold roughly 5.6%. Sequencing was performed on peripheral blood, taken on day 0 of AZD1222 vaccination. These receptors were taken from an adult in good health.

The CDR3 region has the DNA TGTGCCAGCAGCTTAGAGTCGGCAGATTACGAGCAGTACTTC. Encoded protein: CASSLESADYEQYF. The chain is built from TRBV7-8 and TRBJ2-7; D not certain. The CDR3 spans 14 residues. Germline CDR1 and CDR2: SGHVS and FQNEAQ. Trimming pared 1 base from V and 4 bases from J, leaving 11 bases between.

This rearrangement joins TRBV7-2 to TRBJ1-4, with no clear D. The length of the CDR3 is 15 residues. CDR1 and CDR2 (germline): SGHTA, FQGNSA. V was cut by 3 bases and J by 6 bases, with 14 bases left in between. The CDR3 DNA is TGTGCCAGCAGCTTTACGGCCAACGGAGATGAAAAACTGTTTTTT. Protein: CASSFTANGDEKLFF.

The chain uses TRBV4-3 and TRBJ1-3; the D gene is possibly TRBD1 (6 bases). V lost 1 base, J lost 3 bases, and 7 bases lay in between. Germline V CDR1 and CDR2: LGHNA, YSLEER. The CDR3 is 14 amino acids. In DNA form, the CDR3 reads TGCGCCAGCAGCCAAGCAGGGGTTGGAAACACCATATATTTT. Its protein is CASSQAGVGNTIYF.

The chain employs TRBV28 and TRBJ2-7, with D unresolved. Germline V lookup: CDR1 MDHEN, CDR2 SYDVKM. Trimming pared 6 bases from V and 1 base from J, leaving 10 bases between. This CDR3 comprises 13 residues. The CDR3 bases are TGTGCCAGCAGCCCCGTGGGGTCCTACGAGCAGTACTTC. Its translation is CASSPVGSYEQYF.

The rearrangement joins TRBV3-1 (or the pseudogene TRBV3-2) to TRBJ2-3; the match to TRBD2 covers 8 bases. CDR1 is LGHDT, CDR2 YNNKEL, per germline (reference sequence). V lost 3 bases to trimming and J lost 6 bases; unmatched junction nucleotides: 8. The CDR3 sequence is 15 residues long. The CDR3 nucleotides read TGTGCCAGCAGCCAGACCCCGGGACTAGGGGATACGCAGTATTTT. It yields the protein CASSQTPGLGDTQYF.

This clone was counted only a few times. The V gene is TRBV6-1, the J gene TRBJ2-3; D perhaps matches TRBD1 (6 bases). The V end lost 0 bases, the J end lost 6 bases, and 16 bases lay between the germline ends. The CDR3 runs to 16 residues. The germline CDR1 and CDR2 sequences are MNHNS and SASEGT. The CDR3 is CASSEAPGQGEDTQYF. Written as DNA, the CDR3 is TGTGCCAGCAGTGAAGCCCCGGGACAAGGTGAGGATACGCAGTATTTT.

The rearrangement links TRBV9 to TRBJ1-1; D may be TRBD1 (5 bases). Germline V CDR1 and CDR2: SGDLS, YYNGEE. The V end lost 3 bases, the J end lost 4 bases, and 16 bases lay between the germline ends. The length of the CDR3 is 15 residues. CDR3 DNA: TGTGCCAGCAGCGCTAGGGAGGGGATGAGCACTGAAGCTTTCTTT. Protein: CASSAREGMSTEAFF.

V usage is TRBV12-3 or TRBV12-4 and J usage is TRBJ1-1; 7 bases fit TRBD1. The V and J ends lost 7 bases and 5 bases, in that order; junction bases with no gene match: 4. The CDR3 has 12 residues. The CDR3 here is CASNQGETEAFF. CDR3 sequence (DNA): TGTGCCAGCAACCAGGGGGAAACTGAAGCTTTCTTT.

The J gene is TRBJ2-3, the V gene TRBV3-1 (or the pseudogene TRBV3-2); tentatively, D is TRBD2 (5 bases). Germline V CDR1 and CDR2: LGHDT, YNNKEL (reference sequence). The CDR3 sequence is 17 residues long. Trimming removed 7 bases at V and 0 bases at J, with 20 bases between. The chain's CDR3 is CASTKAGQRESTDTQYF. The CDR3 nucleotides read TGTGCCAGCACCAAGGCGGGCCAGAGAGAGAGCACAGATACGCAGTATTTT.

V and J are TRBV28 and TRBJ1-2; TRBD1 might be the D (5 bases). The CDR3 sequence is 13 residues long. Germline-derived CDR1 and CDR2 are MDHEN and SYDVKM. The V end lost 2 bases, the J end lost 6 bases, and 10 bases lay between the germline ends. CDR3 protein: CASSLGGKDGYTF. The CDR3 DNA follows: TGTGCCAGCAGTTTAGGGGGAAAGGATGGCTACACCTTC.

The chain recombines TRBV27 with TRBJ2-3; D might be TRBD1 or TRBD2, each matching 6 bases. Per germline, CDR1 MNHEY and CDR2 SMNVEV (reference sequence). The CDR3 covers 14 residues. Trimming left V 4 bases short and J 5 bases short, with 13 bases between. The CDR3 coding sequence is TGTGCCAGCAGTTGGGGCCGGGGGCAAGATACGCAGTATTTT. Residues: CASSWGRGQDTQYF.

The genes are TRBV4-2 and TRBJ2-7, with D perhaps matching TRBD2 (6 bases). The V gene's germline CDR1 is LGHNA and CDR2 YNFKEQ. The V and J ends lost 0 bases and 3 bases respectively, with 15 bases between them. The CDR3 has 16 residues. CDR3 sequence (DNA): TGTGCCAGCAGCCAAGAAGCAGGGACTGTGATCTACGAGCAGTACTTC. Its translation is CASSQEAGTVIYEQYF.

For the CDR3, the DNA is TGTGCCAGCAGTTACTCGAGGCAGGGGGGGGAGCAGTACTTC. It encodes CASSYSRQGGEQYF. The rearrangement joins TRBV6-5 to TRBJ2-7, with D perhaps assigned TRBD1 or TRBD2 (7 bases each). The V and J ends lost 0 bases and 7 bases respectively, with 13 bases between them. Germline lookup yields CDR1 MNHEY and CDR2 SVGAGI. This CDR3 has 14 residues.

This rearrangement joins TRBV27 to TRBJ1-1; 9 nucleotides match TRBD1. The CDR3 spans 14 residues. Germline lookup yields CDR1 MNHEY and CDR2 SMNVEV (reference sequence). Trimming removed 4 bases from V and 5 bases from J; junction bases left unmatched: 5. The CDR3 DNA reads as TGTGCCAGCAGTTATCACAGGGGGCGGACTGAAGCTTTCTTT. Residues: CASSYHRGRTEAFF.

This chain uses TRBV13 with TRBJ1-2; no reliable D call. V dropped 4 bases and J dropped 8 bases, with 14 bases sitting between them. The CDR3 sequence is 13 residues long. Germline V CDR1 and CDR2: PRHDT, FYEKMQ (reference sequence). The DNA for the CDR3 is TGTGCCAGCAGCTCCGTGATTCGAGAAGGCTACACCTTC. Translating it yields CASSSVIREGYTF.

The chain couples TRBV9 to TRBJ2-1; D perhaps matches TRBD2 (6 bases). V lost 0 bases, J lost 7 bases, and 23 bases lay in between. Germline-derived CDR1 and CDR2 are SGDLS and YYNGEE. The CDR3 consists of 18 residues. As DNA, the CDR3 is TGTGCCAGCAGCGTAGATGTGCTAGCGTACCCAACGTGGAATGAGCAGTTCTTC. Amino acid sequence: CASSVDVLAYPTWNEQFF.

This clone was seen just once. The CDR3 DNA follows: TGTGCCAGCACTTATAGCAATCAGCCCCAGCATTTT. It is translated as CASTYSNQPQHF. The gene calls are TRBV28 and TRBJ1-5, with unresolved D. There are 12 residues in the CDR3. V lost 7 bases to trimming and J lost 0 bases, with 4 bases between them. The germline V gene encodes CDR1 MDHEN and CDR2 SYDVKM.

This clone was observed a handful of times. CDR3 sequence: CASSLITGGIYNSPLHF. In nucleotides, the CDR3 is TGCGCCAGCAGCTTGATAACAGGGGGTATCTATAATTCACCCCTCCACTTT. The chain recombines TRBV5-1 with TRBJ1-6; 8 nucleotides line up with TRBD1. Unmatched junction bases numbered 6, after V lost 1 base and J lost 3 bases. Germline assignment: CDR1 SGHRS and CDR2 YFSETQ. This CDR3 contains 17 residues.

The V call is TRBV20-1, the J call TRBJ2-1; D remains ambiguous. CDR3 size: 10 residues. V was shortened by 5 bases and J by 4 bases, with 3 bases between the two germline ends. Germline-derived CDR1 and CDR2 are DFQATT and SNEGSKA (reference sequence). CDR3 nucleotides: TGCAGTGCTGCGTACAATGAGCAGTTCTTC. As protein: CSAAYNEQFF.

The rearrangement joins TRBV15 to TRBJ2-7; D call uncertain. Germline V lookup: CDR1 LNHNV, CDR2 YYDKDF (reference sequence). CDR3 size: 13 residues. Trimming cost V 0 bases and J 6 bases, with 9 bases left between them. The CDR3 is CATSREPGVEQYF. Here the CDR3 DNA reads TGTGCCACCAGCAGAGAGCCCGGCGTCGAGCAGTACTTC.

The chain employs TRBV6-2 or TRBV6-3 and TRBJ2-4; D is unclear. Germline V CDR1 and CDR2: MNHEY, SVGEGT. With 6 bases removed from V and 9 bases from J, the gap between germline ends came to 9 bases. The CDR3 length is 11 residues. For the CDR3, the DNA is TGTGCCAGCAGCACGGGCCTCATTCAGTACTTC. This encodes CASSTGLIQYF.

This clone showed up just once. The rearrangement links TRBV16 to TRBJ2-1, with a tentative D call TRBD1 (5 bases). V was clipped by 3 bases and J by 6 bases, with 15 bases between them. Germline V gene sequence: CDR1 KGHSY, CDR2 FQNENV. The CDR3 runs 15 residues. The CDR3 loop is CASSHPSQGFNEQFF. In nucleotides, the CDR3 is TGTGCCAGCAGCCACCCGTCCCAGGGTTTCAATGAGCAGTTCTTC.

The CDR3 loop is CASSSGPKGAGNTIYF. In nucleotides, the CDR3 is TGCGCCAGCAGCTCAGGCCCGAAGGGCGCTGGAAACACCATATATTTT. The V call is TRBV5-1, the J call TRBJ1-3; D is unresolved. Germline lookup yields CDR1 SGHRS and CDR2 YFSETQ. This CDR3 region has 16 residues. Trimming stripped 3 bases from V and 2 bases from J, with 15 bases between.

The genes are TRBV12-3 or TRBV12-4 and TRBJ1-2; D is possibly TRBD1 (5 bases). There are 12 residues in the CDR3. The ends were cut back, 1 base at V and 6 bases at J, with 6 bases in the middle. CDR3 amino acids: CASSLGTHGYTF. In DNA form, the CDR3 reads TGTGCCAGCAGTTTAGGGACACATGGCTACACCTTC.

This CDR3 reads CASSFSKTSGSYNEQFF. CDR3 coding DNA: TGTGCCAGCAGCTTTTCCAAAACTAGCGGGTCCTACAATGAGCAGTTCTTC. The rearrangement uses TRBV5-5 and TRBJ2-1; 9 bases line up with TRBD2. This CDR3 contains 17 residues. V gave up 2 bases and J gave up 1 base; unmatched junction bases: 7. Germline V gene lookup returns CDR1 SGHKS and CDR2 YYEKEE (reference sequence).

The chain carries TRBV7-7 and TRBJ2-5; unclear D gene. Germline-derived CDR1 and CDR2 are SSHAT and FNYEAQ (reference sequence). Trimming took off 0 bases at V and 9 bases at J, with 17 bases between the two ends. This CDR3 spans 15 amino acids. The CDR3 loop is CASSLASEVRAAQYF. The CDR3 DNA is TGTGCCAGCAGCTTAGCGTCTGAGGTTAGGGCGGCCCAGTACTTC.

Concerning this clone itself: Compared with germline, one end of the junction differs, possibly owing to a read error. This chain uses TRBV4-1 with TRBJ2-3; D not resolved. Germline V gene data show CDR1 as MGHRA and CDR2 as YSYEKL. This CDR3 region has 12 residues. CDR3 sequence: CASSQAADTQYF. CDR3 nucleotides: TGCGCCAGCAGTCAAGCCGCGGATACGCAGTATTTT.